This T cell receptor (beta chain) comes out of a study of identical twins. TCRdb re-derived calls from the 5' RACE reads in MiXCR, one entry per CDR3 protein. The table records hundreds of thousands of distinct CDR3 sequences, 20% to 25% of them present only once. Trimming took 3 bases from V and 5 from J; bases not matched to a gene: 7. The germline V gene has CDR1 KGHSH and CDR2 LQKENI. The CDR3 contains 15 residues. This sample also belongs to another study, concerning T cells expressing NK-cell markers. That source notes: Among the experiments, several used an anti-gamma-delta TCR antibody to restrict sorting to alpha-beta TCR T cells. Also leading the CD3+CD56-NKG2C+ fraction in a handful of donors were these clonotypes.

This sequence originates from a woman between 18 and 29 years old in good health. Input material: CD4+ T cells sorted from blood. The chain couples TRBV18 to TRBJ1-2, with 9 bases that match TRBD1. The CDR3 region is CASSPATGQGYGYTF. For the CDR3, the DNA is TGTGCCAGCTCACCCGCGACGGGACAGGGTTATGGCTACACCTTC. Filled out from reference TRBV18 and TRBJ1-2, the complete variable domain reads NAGVMQNPRHLVRRRGQEARLRCSPMKGHSHVYWYRQLPEEGLKFMVYLQKENIIDESGMPKERFSAEFPKEGPSILRIQQVVRGDSAAYFCASSPATGQGYGYTFGSGTRLTVV.